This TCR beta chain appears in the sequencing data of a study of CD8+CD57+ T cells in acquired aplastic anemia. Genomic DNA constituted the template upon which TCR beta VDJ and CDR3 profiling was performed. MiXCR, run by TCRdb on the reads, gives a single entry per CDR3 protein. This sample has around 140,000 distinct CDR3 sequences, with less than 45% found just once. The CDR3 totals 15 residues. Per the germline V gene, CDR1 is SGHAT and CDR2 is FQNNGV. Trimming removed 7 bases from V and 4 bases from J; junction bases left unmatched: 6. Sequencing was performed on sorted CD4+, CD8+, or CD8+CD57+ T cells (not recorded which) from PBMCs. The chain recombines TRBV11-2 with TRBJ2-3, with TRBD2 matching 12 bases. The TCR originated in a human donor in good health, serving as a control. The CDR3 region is CASNPSGGVADTQYF. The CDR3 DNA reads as TGTGCCAGCAACCCTAGCGGGGGGGTCGCAGATACGCAGTATTTT.